This passage covers 10 T cell receptor beta chains from one sample sequenced in a study of shared clonotypes between healthy human individuals. TCRdb keeps only in-frame clones here, not all; method: immunoSEQ multiplex PCR. The data contain fewer than 500,000 clones, almost 80% of them singletons. Sequenced material: PBMCs. Every receptor here comes from a woman in her forties in good health. Some clones in this sample may be carry-over from other donors' samples.

V is TRBV18 and J is TRBJ1-3; D is unresolved. The CDR3 sequence is 17 residues long. The germline CDR1 and CDR2 sequences are KGHSH and LQKENI. V was pared by 0 bases and J by 0 bases, with 12 bases between. CDR3 bases: TGTGCCAGCTCACCACCAGGGATGGTGTACTCTGGAAACACCATATATTTT. It codes for CASSPPGMVYSGNTIYF. The entire variable domain, with the rest obtained from reference TRBV18 and TRBJ1-3, is as follows: NAGVMQNPRHLVRRRGQEARLRCSPMKGHSHVYWYRQLPEEGLKFMVYLQKENIIDESGMPKERFSAEFPKEGPSILRIQQVVRGDSAAYFCASSPPGMVYSGNTIYFGEGSWLTVV.

Concerning this clone: This specimen includes other DNA sequences encoding the same CDR3. The rearrangement links TRBV5-1 to TRBJ1-1, with 11 bases identical to TRBD1. V lost 0 bases to trimming and J lost 4 bases; unmatched junction nucleotides: 2. The CDR3 extends over 15 amino acids. Per the germline V gene, CDR1 is SGHRS and CDR2 is YFSETQ. The chain's CDR3 is CASSLAGQGATEAFF. The CDR3 DNA is TGCGCCAGCAGCTTGGCCGGACAGGGGGCCACTGAAGCTTTCTTT.

This clone appeared many times. This chain uses TRBV29-1 with TRBJ2-6; the D is unclear. CDR1 is SQVTM and CDR2 is ANQGSEA in the germline V gene. The CDR3 runs 16 residues. V lost 2 bases, J lost 0 bases, and 11 bases lay in between. As DNA, the CDR3 is TGCAGCGTTGAAACAGATCTTGGCTCTGGGGCCAACGTCCTGACTTTC. This gives the protein CSVETDLGSGANVLTF.

This clone was recorded many times. Other nucleotide sequences in the sample specify the same CDR3. V is TRBV2 and J is TRBJ2-5; D remains ambiguous. V was shortened by 6 bases and J by 5 bases, with 1 base between the two germline ends. This CDR3 comprises 9 residues. The germline CDR1 and CDR2 sequences are SNHLY and FYNNEI. The CDR3 protein is CASRETQYF. CDR3 nucleotide sequence: TGTGCCAGCAGGGAGACCCAGTACTTC.

This clone was detected a few times. The chain is built from TRBV18 and TRBJ2-7, with a weak D call TRBD2 (6 bases). V gave up 1 base and J gave up 3 bases, with 10 bases separating them. This CDR3 has 14 amino acids. CDR1 is KGHSH, CDR2 LQKENI, per germline. CDR3 nucleotide sequence: TGTGCCAGCTCACCACGAGGGAGGTTCTACGAGCAGTACTTC. Residues: CASSPRGRFYEQYF.

This clone was counted only a few times. This chain links TRBV28 with TRBJ1-2; TRBD1 matches 7 bases. V lost 4 bases to trimming and J lost 8 bases; unmatched junction nucleotides: 7. The CDR3 covers 13 residues. Per germline, CDR1 MDHEN and CDR2 SYDVKM. This chain's CDR3 is CASSSHPGQGYTF. CDR3 bases: TGTGCCAGCAGTTCGCATCCGGGACAGGGCTACACCTTC.

J is TRBJ2-1 and V is TRBV10-3; D is ambiguous. Germline-derived CDR1 and CDR2 are ENHRY and SYGVKD. The CDR3 is 12 amino acids. V lost 4 bases to trimming and J lost 6 bases, with 7 bases between them. In DNA, the CDR3 is TGTGCCATCAGTGCCCAACGCAATGAGCAGTTCTTC. Amino acids: CAISAQRNEQFF.

The chain carries TRBV7-8 and TRBJ1-2; D remains unclear. The CDR3 runs to 13 residues. The V and J ends lost 3 bases and 2 bases respectively, with 7 bases between them. Germline loops: CDR1 SGHVS, CDR2 FQNEAQ. The CDR3: CASSFAENYGYTF. The CDR3 region has the DNA TGTGCCAGCAGCTTCGCAGAAAACTATGGCTACACCTTC.

The rearrangement uses TRBV30 and TRBJ1-4; 7 bases agree with TRBD1. CDR1 GTSNPN and CDR2 SVGIG come from the germline V gene (reference sequence). The CDR3 runs 12 residues. V lost 4 bases to trimming and J lost 4 bases; unmatched junction nucleotides: 0. CDR3 protein: CAWTGGNEKLFF. As DNA, the CDR3 is TGTGCCTGGACAGGGGGTAATGAAAAACTGTTTTTT.

The rearrangement uses TRBV29-1 and TRBJ1-3; a possible D gene is TRBD1 (5 bases). CDR1 SQVTM and CDR2 ANQGSEA come from the germline V gene. The CDR3 spans 12 residues. Between the trimmed V and J ends, which lost 1 base and 8 bases, there was a span of 9 bases. The CDR3 bases are TGCAGCGTTGAAGGCCAGGGTGACACCATATATTTT. Its protein is CSVEGQGDTIYF.